The 13 T cell receptor beta chains below all came from one sample that was sequenced in a study of low-dose radiotherapy and immunotherapy resistance in tumors. Primers used for first-strand cDNA, a TRAV- and TRBV-specific set, covered both alpha and beta chains. The TCRs were subjected to amplification over 20 PCR cycles employing a constant-region primer in conjunction with a V-primer adapter. Each CDR3 protein is one row after TCRdb ran MiXCR on the reads. The sample lists some 71,000 distinct CDR3 sequences, less than 35% occurring once. The time point: before trial treatment. The sequenced sample was PBMCs, obtained before treatment. The source is a female donor with ovarian cancer.

This clonotype was observed at least ten times. The rearrangement joins TRBV5-1 to TRBJ2-1, with TRBD2 matching over 9 bases. Germline assignment: CDR1 SGHRS and CDR2 YFSETQ. The J segment lost 9 bases and the V segment lost 6 bases, leaving 7 bases of the junction unmatched. There are 13 residues in the CDR3. CDR3 protein: CASKGGRDSEQFF. The CDR3 DNA sequence: TGCGCCAGCAAGGGCGGGAGGGATAGTGAGCAGTTCTTC.

This clonotype was seen many times. The chain has TRBV18 and TRBJ2-7; the D call may be TRBD1 or TRBD2 (5 bases each). This CDR3 has 14 residues. From germline, CDR1 is KGHSH and CDR2 LQKENI. With 5 bases removed from V and 6 bases from J, the gap between germline ends came to 17 bases. The CDR3 spells CASSSGTERGEQYF. The DNA of the CDR3 is TGTGCCAGCTCATCAGGGACGGAGCGCGGCGAGCAGTACTTC. Looking up the rest from reference TRBV18 and TRBJ2-7 gives the full variable domain: NAGVMQNPRHLVRRRGQEARLRCSPMKGHSHVYWYRQLPEEGLKFMVYLQKENIIDESGMPKERFSAEFPKEGPSILRIQQVVRGDSAAYFCASSSGTERGEQYFGPGTRLTVT.

The rearrangement links TRBV5-1 to TRBJ2-1; 8 nucleotides align to TRBD2. Trimming cost V 4 bases and J 5 bases; bases outside gene matches: 14. The CDR3 is 17 amino acids. Germline CDR1 and CDR2: SGHRS and YFSETQ. In nucleotides, the CDR3 is TGCGCCAGCAGCCCGCGAGGACTAGCTCAGGGCAACAATGAGCAGTTCTTC. Encoded protein: CASSPRGLAQGNNEQFF.

This clonotype was found many times. The chain links TRBV7-2 to TRBJ1-1; TRBD1 aligns across 8 bases. Trimming removed 5 bases from V and 8 bases from J; junction bases left unmatched: 4. The CDR3 runs to 12 residues. Germline V gene lookup returns CDR1 SGHTA and CDR2 FQGNSA. The CDR3 DNA sequence: TGTGCCAGCAGCCCATGGACAGGGGAAGCTTTCTTT. Amino acid sequence: CASSPWTGEAFF.

This clonotype was observed many times. The chain carries TRBV6-2 or TRBV6-3 and TRBJ2-5; D tentatively fits TRBD1 or TRBD2 (6 bases each). This CDR3 is 15 amino acids long. The V and J ends lost 6 bases and 2 bases respectively, with 16 bases between them. CDR1 is MNHEY, CDR2 SVGEGT, per germline. The CDR3 DNA sequence: TGTGCCAGCAGAGACCGGGGGCGCGATCAAGAGACCCAGTACTTC. Residues: CASRDRGRDQETQYF.

This clonotype was recorded many times. V is TRBV28 and J is TRBJ1-1; a possible D gene is TRBD1 (6 bases). Trimming cost V 6 bases and J 11 bases, with 16 bases left between them. Germline V gene sequence: CDR1 MDHEN, CDR2 SYDVKM. The CDR3 is 12 amino acids. The CDR3 region is CASSPPVRGAFF. CDR3 DNA: TGTGCCAGCAGCCCCCCTGTAAGGGGGGCTTTCTTT.

This clonotype was observed at least ten times. The chain links TRBV6-2 or TRBV6-3 to TRBJ2-7, with TRBD1 identical over 7 bases. The junction had 7 bases not matched to a gene; V was cut back by 6 bases and J by 5 bases. CDR1 and CDR2 (germline): MNHEY, SVGEGT. The CDR3 runs to 13 residues. CDR3 sequence: CASSSQTGDEQYF. The DNA of the CDR3 is TGTGCCAGCAGCTCACAAACAGGGGACGAGCAGTACTTC.

This clonotype was observed at least ten times. This sequence joins TRBV5-5 and TRBJ2-3; D gene unclear. The CDR3 loop spans 15 amino acids. Germline CDR1 and CDR2: SGHKS and YYEKEE (reference sequence). V lost 4 bases, J lost 2 bases, and 14 bases lay in between. Written as DNA, the CDR3 is TGTGCCAGCAGCCCAGAGGTAGTCCCCACAGATACGCAGTATTTT. Protein product: CASSPEVVPTDTQYF.

The sample holds many counts of this clonotype. J is TRBJ2-3 and V is TRBV2; 10 bases agree with TRBD2. Per germline, CDR1 SNHLY and CDR2 FYNNEI. The CDR3 runs 20 residues. The J segment lost 4 bases and the V segment lost 6 bases, leaving 22 bases of the junction unmatched. CDR3 sequence: CASSVTAGTSGTAGPDTQYF. The CDR3 nucleotides read TGTGCCAGCAGCGTAACCGCTGGAACTAGCGGGACGGCGGGTCCAGATACGCAGTATTTT.

This clonotype occurred many times. This rearrangement joins TRBV29-1 to TRBJ2-3, with a possible D match to TRBD2 (6 bases). The ends were cut back, 5 bases at V and 6 bases at J, with 12 bases in the middle. The CDR3 spans 12 residues. Germline V gene sequence: CDR1 SQVTM, CDR2 ANQGSEA. CDR3 loop: CSVNDGGDTQYF. The CDR3 region has the DNA TGCAGCGTTAATGACGGAGGGGATACGCAGTATTTT.

The chain employs TRBV6-2 or TRBV6-3 and TRBJ1-1; TRBD1 might be the D (5 bases). The CDR3 runs to 15 residues. Germline lookup yields CDR1 MNHEY and CDR2 SVGEGT. The V gene lost 5 bases and the J gene lost 1 base, with 14 bases spanning the gap. The CDR3 here is CASSDGDWTNTEAFF. Written as DNA, the CDR3 is TGTGCCAGCAGTGATGGGGACTGGACGAACACTGAAGCTTTCTTT.

This rearrangement joins TRBV12-3 or TRBV12-4 to TRBJ2-1; 7 nucleotides match TRBD2. The junction had 11 bases not matched to a gene; V was cut back by 6 bases and J by 0 bases. CDR3 size: 17 residues. This CDR3 reads CASSSSSGRSSYNEQFF. In DNA, the CDR3 is TGTGCCAGCAGCTCCTCTAGCGGCCGAAGCTCCTACAATGAGCAGTTCTTC.

By share of the sample, this clonotype is medium-sized. The rearrangement uses TRBV5-4 and TRBJ1-3; D remains ambiguous. Looked up from germline, CDR1 is SGHNT and CDR2 is YYREEE (reference sequence). The germline V and J ends were trimmed by 4 bases and 4 bases, with 15 bases remaining between them. CDR3 size: 15 residues. The CDR3 bases are TGTGCCAGCAGCCCGGACCGAACCCCAGGAAACACCATATATTTT. Its protein product is CASSPDRTPGNTIYF.